This entry describes one TCR beta chain. Clones were sequenced by immunoSEQ multiplex PCR, and TCRdb holds only the in-frame ones, with some missing. The table has 33,000 or so clones, roughly 91% seen once. This CDR3 is built from 16 residues. In germline, CDR1 is MNHEY, CDR2 SMNVEV (reference sequence). V lost 6 bases and J 0 bases, leaving 15 bases between the germline ends. This entry belongs to a study of T cell changes during pregnancy in multiple sclerosis. This clonotype was sampled from a female donor in good health, enrolled as a control in a pregnancy study. The sequencing used CD8+ T cells from peripheral blood mononuclear cells, collected in the second trimester of pregnancy. The rearrangement uses TRBV27 and TRBJ2-1, with D possibly matching TRBD2 (7 bases). In nucleotides, the CDR3 is TGTGCCAGCAGCCTGAGCGGGGACATCTCCTACAATGAGCAGTTCTTC. Translated, it gives CASSLSGDISYNEQFF.